These T cell receptor beta chains were read from a single sample in a study of control samples from healthy donors and cancer patients. Method: immunoSEQ multiplex PCR; TCRdb's copy keeps in-frame clones and lacks some. The sample lists around 76,000 clones; 89% were seen once. The sample consisted of PBMCs. The receptors were sampled from a woman between 45 and 60 years old with colorectal cancer. Each CDR3 is given with its conserved first and last residue. Fields, in order: CDR3 DNA, CDR3 protein, J gene, D gene, V gene, CDR3 length. D genes are given only for firm matches.

TGTGCTAGTGGTTTGGTCCCAGGGGGGAGGAATGAGCAGTTCTTC,CASGLVPGGRNEQFF,TRBJ2-1,.,TRBV12-5,15
TGTGCCAGCAGTCCAGGGGATCAGCCCCAGCATTTT,CASSPGDQPQHF,TRBJ1-5,.,TRBV27,12
TGTGCCAGCAGCTTAGTGGAGTCCTATGGCTACACCTTC,CASSLVESYGYTF,TRBJ1-2,.,TRBV7-8,13
TGTGCCAGCTCACCCAGGGAGGACACTGAAGCTTTCTTT,CASSPREDTEAFF,TRBJ1-1,.,TRBV18,13
TGTGCCAGTAGCCTGGGGGGACGATATGGCTACACCTTC,CASSLGGRYGYTF,TRBJ1-2,.,TRBV19,13
TGTGCCAGCAGCCAGAGACAGGGTGAAGCTTTCTTT,CASSQRQGEAFF,TRBJ1-1,TRBD1,TRBV3-1/TRBV3-2,12
TGTGCCAGCTCCCACAACCTCTATGGCTACACCTTC,CASSHNLYGYTF,TRBJ1-2,.,TRBV18,12
TGTGCCAGCAGTTACTCACAGGGGCAAGAGACCCAGTACTTC,CASSYSQGQETQYF,TRBJ2-5,TRBD1,TRBV6-5,14
TGTGCCAGCACTGGTAGGCGGCTCGGCAATCAGCCCCAGCATTTT,CASTGRRLGNQPQHF,TRBJ1-5,.,TRBV2,15
TGTGCCAGCAGTTGGGGGGGGCCAGGGAACTATGGCTACACCTTC,CASSWGGPGNYGYTF,TRBJ1-2,.,TRBV6-5,15
TGTGCCAGCAGCCCGCGGGGTGGAGGCGGGGAGCTGTTTTTT,CASSPRGGGGELFF,TRBJ2-2,.,TRBV11-3,14
TGTGCCAGCAGGACAGGGTCGGACGAGACCCAGTACTTC,CASRTGSDETQYF,TRBJ2-5,TRBD1,TRBV28,13
TGTGCCAGCAGTTTAGGACAGGGGATTGGTGGCTACACCTTC,CASSLGQGIGGYTF,TRBJ1-2,TRBD1,TRBV27,14
TGTGCCAGCAGCGTAGAGCCAGGGTCCTATGGCTACACCTTC,CASSVEPGSYGYTF,TRBJ1-2,.,TRBV9,14
TGTGCCACCAGTGATTTGCGGGGGATCAGAAACACTGAAGCTTTCTTT,CATSDLRGIRNTEAFF,TRBJ1-1,.,TRBV24-1,16